This TCR beta chain appears in the sequencing data of a study of vaccination and CD4 T cells after COVID-19. This clonotype appeared a few times. What it binds is not known. Trimming took 0 bases from V and 11 from J; bases not matched to a gene: 7. Per the germline V gene, CDR1 is LNHNV and CDR2 is YYDKDF (reference sequence). The CDR3 runs 14 residues. Regarding treatment: 10-day PBMC culture with coronavirus spike peptide pools or control peptides (ViraFEST assay). The unexposed donor gave CD4+ T cells before the COVID-19 pandemic (2011-2018). Researchers used the Oncomine TCR Beta short-read assay to sequence DNA from cultured CD4+ T cells. TCRdb fed the PCR reads into MiXCR, producing one record per CDR3 protein. The sample lists some 5,400 distinct CDR3 sequences, approximately 40% occurring once.

The J gene is TRBJ1-3, the V gene TRBV15, with 7 bases that match TRBD1. The TCR sequence derives from a human donor in good health. The source material was CD4+ T cells from blood, cultured in vitro. The CDR3 loop reads CATSRETTGEAIYF. For the CDR3, the DNA is TGTGCCACCAGCAGAGAGACAACAGGGGAGGCCATATATTTT.